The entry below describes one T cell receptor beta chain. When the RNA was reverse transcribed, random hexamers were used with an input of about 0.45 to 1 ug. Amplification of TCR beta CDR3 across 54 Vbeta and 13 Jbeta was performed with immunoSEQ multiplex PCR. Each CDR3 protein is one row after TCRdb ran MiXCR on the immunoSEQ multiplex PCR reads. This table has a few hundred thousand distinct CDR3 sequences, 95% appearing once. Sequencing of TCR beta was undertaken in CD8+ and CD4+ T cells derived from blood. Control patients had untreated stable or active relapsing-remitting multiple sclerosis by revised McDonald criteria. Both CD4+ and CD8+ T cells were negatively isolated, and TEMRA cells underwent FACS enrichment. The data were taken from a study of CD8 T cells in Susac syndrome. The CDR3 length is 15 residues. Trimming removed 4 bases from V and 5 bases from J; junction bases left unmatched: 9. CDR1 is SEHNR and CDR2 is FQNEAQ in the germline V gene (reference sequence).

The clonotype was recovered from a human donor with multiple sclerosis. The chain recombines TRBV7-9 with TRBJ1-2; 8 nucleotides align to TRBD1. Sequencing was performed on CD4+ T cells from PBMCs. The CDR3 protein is CASSWAAGGKYGYTF. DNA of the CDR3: TGTGCCAGCAGCTGGGCCGCAGGGGGCAAGTATGGCTACACCTTC.